The 23 T cell receptor beta chains presented below share a single source sample, sequenced in a study of T cells in Graves' hyperthyroidism and ophthalmopathy. RNA transcripts provided the source from which TCR beta CDR3 regions were amplified. The TCR CDR3 first-round RT-PCR relied on the HTBI primer set. MiXCR was run by TCRdb on the multiplex PCR reads, yielding one entry per CDR3 protein. This sample yields 650,000 to 800,000 distinct CDR3 sequences, of which just under 45% are seen a single time; approximately 6.8% belongs to the top ten. The sequenced sample consisted of peripheral blood or thyroid tissue (not recorded which). Receptors originate from an adult man with Graves' disease, either hyperthyroidism or ophthalmopathy (not recorded which).

Notes on this clonotype: One junction end disagrees with the germline gene, perhaps due to a read error. J is TRBJ2-7 and V is TRBV7-9; a possible D gene is TRBD2 (6 bases). The germline V gene has CDR1 SEHNR and CDR2 FQNEAQ (reference sequence). This CDR3 spans 13 amino acids. The CDR3 nucleotides are TGTGTCAGCAGCCTCGGGGGACCGTACGAGCAGTACTTC. This translates into CVSSLGGPYEQYF.

V gene TRBV6-6 combines with J gene TRBJ2-2; D gene unclear. Trimming cost V 5 bases and J 6 bases, with 13 bases left between them. This CDR3 spans 14 amino acids. Germline CDR1 MNHNY, CDR2 SVGAGI (reference sequence). CDR3 in DNA: TGTGCCAGCAGTGTAGTGGGTTTCGCCGGGGAGCTGTTTTTT. Encoded protein: CASSVVGFAGELFF.

About this clonotype: One base away lies a much larger clone, so this may be a sequencing read error. The chain has TRBV6-1 and TRBJ2-5; D is uncertain. The CDR3 runs 11 residues. Germline V gives CDR1 MNHNS, CDR2 SASEGT. Trimming pared 6 bases from V and 10 bases from J, leaving 12 bases between. The CDR3 is CASSNLYDQYF. In nucleotides, the CDR3 is TGTGCCAGCAGCAATCTCTACGACCAGTACTTC.

This clonotype came up many times. The V call is TRBV2, the J call TRBJ1-2; D remains ambiguous. From germline, CDR1 is SNHLY and CDR2 FYNNEI. This CDR3 region has 11 residues. With 2 bases removed from V and 10 bases from J, the gap between germline ends came to 8 bases. The CDR3 loop reads CASSESSDYTF. The CDR3 DNA is TGTGCCAGCAGTGAAAGTTCGGACTACACCTTC.

In this sample, this clonotype turned up many times. The genes are TRBV19 and TRBJ1-4, with D tentatively TRBD1 (5 bases). The CDR3 extends over 15 amino acids. V was clipped by 3 bases and J by 5 bases, with 13 bases between them. Germline V gives CDR1 LNHDA, CDR2 SQIVND (reference sequence). CDR3 sequence (DNA): TGTGCCAGTAGTATTCGGGGGACTTGGAATGAAAAACTGTTTTTT. It yields the protein CASSIRGTWNEKLFF. The full variable domain, rest sourced from reference TRBV19 and TRBJ1-4, is DGGITQSPKYLFRKEGQNVTLSCEQNLNHDAMYWYRQDPGQGLRLIYYSQIVNDFQKGDIAEGYSVSREKKESFPLTVTSAQKNPTAFYLCASSIRGTWNEKLFFGSGTQLSVL.

There are a few counts of this clonotype. This chain connects TRBV2 to TRBJ2-7; D gene uncertain. Trimming stripped 5 bases from V and 4 bases from J, with 12 bases between. The CDR3 sequence is 13 residues long. Germline loops: CDR1 SNHLY, CDR2 FYNNEI. This CDR3 reads CASSSPKAYEQYF. CDR3 nucleotide sequence: TGTGCCAGCAGTTCCCCAAAGGCATACGAGCAGTACTTC.

This clonotype occurred once. The CDR3 end shows no conserved phenylalanine or tryptophan, and so a read error is likely. The chain combines TRBV12-3 or TRBV12-4 with TRBJ1-1, with D possibly being TRBD1 (6 bases). Trimming shortened V by 6 bases and J by 6 bases, and 11 bases separated the two germline ends. CDR3 length: 12 residues. The CDR3 DNA sequence: TGTGCCAGCAGAACGGGACATCCTGAAGCTTTCTCT. Protein: CASRTGHPEAFS.

This clonotype was picked up a small number of times. This chain links TRBV12-3 or TRBV12-4 with TRBJ1-5; D is possibly TRBD1 (6 bases). The CDR3 loop spans 14 amino acids. Deletions cut 8 bases from V and 0 bases from J, with 11 bases between. CDR3 coding DNA: TGTGCCAGCGCTACAGGGTCTAGCAATCAGCCCCAGCATTTT. Translated, it gives CASATGSSNQPQHF.

This clonotype was recorded at least ten times. The V and J genes are TRBV2 and TRBJ2-5; D is possibly TRBD1 (6 bases). This CDR3 is built from 14 residues. V gave up 5 bases and J gave up 2 bases, with 12 bases separating them. Germline CDR1 reads SNHLY; CDR2 reads FYNNEI. CDR3 in DNA: TGTGCCAGCAGTATGGGGACAATACAAGAGACCCAGTACTTC. This translates into CASSMGTIQETQYF.

This chain connects TRBV29-1 to TRBJ1-2; D not certain. V lost 8 bases, J lost 8 bases, and 18 bases lay in between. Germline V CDR1 and CDR2: SQVTM, ANQGSEA. This CDR3 has 12 amino acids. The CDR3 DNA reads TGCAGCTTAGCCGTCGGGTTTACGGGCTACACCTTC. Translating it yields CSLAVGFTGYTF. The full variable domain, rest sourced from reference TRBV29-1 and TRBJ1-2, is SAVISQKPSRDICQRGTSLTIQCQVDSQVTMMFWYRQQPGQSLTLIATANQGSEATYESGFVIDKFPISRPNLTFSTLTVSNMSPEDSSIYLCSLAVGFTGYTFGSGTRLTVV.

This clonotype was seen repeatedly, ten times or more. CDR3 sequence: CATMGSTGVADQETQYF. CDR3 nucleotides: TGTGCCACCATGGGCTCGACAGGGGTAGCGGACCAAGAGACCCAGTACTTC. V usage is TRBV24-1 and J usage is TRBJ2-5; 8 positions match TRBD1. V was clipped by 8 bases and J by 0 bases; unmatched bases: 13. The germline V gene encodes CDR1 KGHDR and CDR2 SFDVKD. This CDR3 region has 17 residues.

Note on this clonotype: A much larger clone sits a single nucleotide away, making a read error possible. No conserved phenylalanine or tryptophan is present at the end of the CDR3, so a read error is the likely explanation. V gene TRBV29-1 combines with J gene TRBJ1-1; D not certain. Trimming shortened V by 7 bases and J by 0 bases, and 12 bases separated the two germline ends. The CDR3 spans 13 residues. Germline V gene sequence: CDR1 SQVTM, CDR2 ANQGSEA. CDR3 nucleotides: TGCAGCGACTTCACCTCCCTGAACACTGAAGCTTTCTCT. Translating gives CSDFTSLNTEAFS.

The gene calls are TRBV7-9 and TRBJ2-5; 9 bases map to TRBD2. The CDR3 extends over 14 amino acids. Germline CDR1 reads SEHNR; CDR2 reads FQNEAQ (reference sequence). The V segment lost 3 bases and the J segment 5 bases; nucleotides outside the gene matches: 4. This CDR3 reads CASSLGGGVETQYF. For the CDR3, the DNA is TGTGCCAGCAGCTTGGGCGGGGGGGTGGAGACCCAGTACTTC. Full variable domain (remainder filled in from reference TRBV7-9 and TRBJ2-5): DTGVSQNPRHKITKRGQNVTFRCDPISEHNRLYWYRQTLGQGPEFLTYFQNEAQLEKSRLLSDRFSAERPKGSFSTLEIQRTEQGDSAMYLCASSLGGGVETQYFGPGTRLLVL.

This clonotype has only a few counts. This chain connects TRBV12-3 or TRBV12-4 to TRBJ1-4; D possibly corresponds to TRBD1 (5 bases). V lost 2 bases and J 7 bases, leaving 14 bases between the germline ends. The CDR3 loop spans 15 amino acids. The chain's CDR3 is CASSLLSREGEKLFF. CDR3 DNA sequence: TGTGCCAGCAGTTTACTGTCCAGGGAAGGTGAAAAACTGTTTTTT.

V and J are TRBV25-1 and TRBJ1-6; D is unresolved. Germline loops: CDR1 MGHDK, CDR2 SYGVNS. V lost 1 base and J lost 8, with 12 bases in between. CDR3 length equals 15 residues. This chain's CDR3 is CASSESIRVDSPLHF. The CDR3 DNA reads TGTGCCAGCAGTGAATCTATTCGGGTTGATTCACCCCTCCACTTT.

This clonotype has a single count. This chain connects TRBV7-2 to TRBJ1-2, with 7 bases that match TRBD1. Per germline, CDR1 SGHTA and CDR2 FQGNSA. J gave up 10 bases and V 6 bases, and 5 bases lay outside the gene matches. The CDR3 runs to 11 residues. The CDR3 DNA follows: TGTGCCAGCAGTAAGGGACAGTACTACACCTTC. This encodes CASSKGQYYTF.

With respect to this clonotype: Mismatch with germline at one junction end may stem from a read error. CDR3 protein: CASSLGGTGGQGEQYF. The CDR3 DNA follows: TGTGCCAGCAGCTTGGGAGGGACAGGTGGTCAAGGCGAGCAGTACTTC. The V and J genes are TRBV5-1 and TRBJ2-7; perhaps TRBD1 as D (8 bases). This CDR3 contains 16 residues. Germline V lookup: CDR1 SGHRS, CDR2 YFSETQ.

Many counts were recorded for this clonotype. The chain employs TRBV29-1 and TRBJ2-2; the match to TRBD1 covers 8 bases. V lost 4 bases to trimming and J lost 2 bases; unmatched junction nucleotides: 9. The germline gives CDR1 SQVTM, CDR2 ANQGSEA. CDR3 length: 16 amino acids. DNA for the CDR3: TGCAGCGTTGGAGGACCGGGACAGGACAACACCGGGGAGCTGTTTTTT. This encodes CSVGGPGQDNTGELFF.

The gene calls are TRBV15 and TRBJ2-5, with D possibly TRBD2 on 7 matching bases. Germline V CDR1 and CDR2: LNHNV, YYDKDF (reference sequence). Trimming removed 5 bases from V and 4 bases from J, with 8 bases in between. This CDR3 has 12 amino acids. The CDR3 nucleotides are TGTGCCACCAGCGGGGGGGCAGAGACCCAGTACTTC. Its translation: CATSGGAETQYF.

About this clonotype itself: Since a much larger clone is just one base distant, this may be a read error. V usage is TRBV29-1 and J usage is TRBJ2-2, with TRBD1 identical over 7 bases. With V trimmed by 4 bases and J by 3 bases, 2 bases remained unmatched. The V gene's germline CDR1 is SQVTM and CDR2 ANQGSEA. The CDR3 runs to 13 residues. DNA of the CDR3: TGCAGCGTTGTAACAGGGGACACCGGGGAGCTGTTTTTT. This codes for CSVVTGDTGELFF.

The genes are TRBV5-4 and TRBJ2-5, with 7 nucleotides matching TRBD1. Losses at the gene ends were 4 bases for V and 5 bases for J; bases not matched to a gene: 11. Germline V gene sequence: CDR1 SGHNT, CDR2 YYREEE (reference sequence). The CDR3 spans 15 residues. DNA of the CDR3: TGTGCCAGCAGCGAGACAGGGAGCGCGAGGGAGACCCAGTACTTC. Amino acids: CASSETGSARETQYF.

In this sample, this clonotype turned up many times. CDR3 residues: CASSKGFAYEQYF. CDR3 nucleotides: TGTGCCAGCAGTAAGGGGTTCGCCTACGAGCAGTACTTC. The genes are TRBV6-5 and TRBJ2-7, with D possibly TRBD1 on 5 matching bases. Per the germline V gene, CDR1 is MNHEY and CDR2 is SVGAGI. The CDR3 runs 13 residues. The germline V and J ends were trimmed by 5 bases and 2 bases, with 10 bases remaining between them.

The CDR3 DNA is TGTGCCAGCAGTGTTGCAAGGAGGAGCTCCTACGAGCAGTACTTC. Its translation: CASSVARRSSYEQYF. V is TRBV25-1 and J is TRBJ2-7, with D perhaps TRBD2 (5 bases). The germline V gene has CDR1 MGHDK and CDR2 SYGVNS. V lost 4 bases and J 0 bases, leaving 13 bases between the germline ends. CDR3 length: 15 residues.